The text below deals with one T cell receptor (beta chain). Antigen specificity is unknown. V was shortened by 4 bases and J by 8 bases, with 14 bases between the two germline ends. Germline CDR1 and CDR2: MNHEY and SVGAGI. The CDR3 length is 13 residues. The sample originates from a study of cytomegalovirus exposure and HLA in healthy donors. Turning to the study itself: A prior analysis found roughly 110 million unique TCR beta sequences from approximately 190 million T cells. Among the approximately 400 genotyped donors, over 70% were placed in the Caucasian-associated ancestry cluster.

Study-level points and caveats: Earlier analysis yielded a pattern in which most TCR beta V segments were productive about 90% or about 30% of the time.

Use of 60 Vbeta and 13 Jbeta primers characterized the PCR. TCRdb's copy holds only in-frame clones and misses some; the assay was immunoSEQ multiplex PCR. This sample has about 130,000 clones, with roughly 74% found just once. Material: PBMCs. The V gene is TRBV6-5, the J gene TRBJ1-2; D not certain. The TCR comes from a woman in her forties or fifties in good health and CMV-seropositive. The CDR3 region is CASSLAPLMGYTF. CDR3 DNA sequence: TGTGCCAGCAGTTTGGCCCCCTTAATGGGCTACACCTTC.